These 31 T cell receptor beta chains share one sample of origin, sequenced in a study of blood T cell repertoires in COVID-19. Profiling relied on immunoSEQ multiplex PCR, and the TCRdb table lists in-frame clones only, not all of them. The sample lists approximately 56,000 clones; over 75% were seen once. Sequencing input: peripheral blood. The source is a man between 65 and 85 years old with active COVID-19.

The gene calls are TRBV5-4 and TRBJ2-5; TRBD1 matches at 10 bases. CDR3 length: 16 amino acids. The germline gives CDR1 SGHNT, CDR2 YYREEE (reference sequence). V dropped 2 bases and J dropped 1; count of bases not matched to a gene: 5. The DNA for the CDR3 is TGTGCCAGCAGCTTTGGACAGGGGGGCCCCCAAGAGACCCAGTACTTC. This encodes CASSFGQGGPQETQYF.

This rearrangement joins TRBV11-3 to TRBJ2-1; 9 bases line up with TRBD2. CDR1 is SGHNT and CDR2 is YENEEA in the germline V gene. With V trimmed by 1 base and J by 2 bases, 3 bases remained unmatched. The CDR3 is made up of 16 amino acids. CDR3 in amino acids: CASSLGGGGAYNEQFF. CDR3 bases: TGTGCCAGCAGCTTAGGCGGCGGGGGGGCCTACAATGAGCAGTTCTTC.

CDR3: CATNEASYEQYF. CDR3 sequence (DNA): TGTGCCACGAACGAGGCATCCTACGAGCAGTACTTC. The chain carries TRBV28 and TRBJ2-7, with D hard to call. Looked up from germline, CDR1 is MDHEN and CDR2 is SYDVKM. The CDR3 totals 12 residues. With 10 bases removed from V and 1 base from J, the gap between germline ends came to 11 bases. The full variable domain, its missing parts supplied by reference TRBV28 and TRBJ2-7, is DVKVTQSSRYLVKRTGEKVFLECVQDMDHENMFWYRQDPGLGLRLIYFSYDVKMKEKGDIPEGYSVSREKKERFSLILESASTNQTSMYLCATNEASYEQYFGPGTRLTVT.

The V and J genes are TRBV19 and TRBJ1-5, with D tentatively TRBD1 (6 bases). Germline CDR1 LNHDA, CDR2 SQIVND (reference sequence). V was cut by 8 bases and J by 4 bases, with 12 bases left in between. The CDR3 covers 13 residues. The CDR3 DNA reads as TGTGCCAGTGGGACAAGAGGGAATCAGCCCCAGCATTTT. Protein sequence: CASGTRGNQPQHF. Variable domain in full (rest from reference TRBV19 and TRBJ1-5): DGGITQSPKYLFRKEGQNVTLSCEQNLNHDAMYWYRQDPGQGLRLIYYSQIVNDFQKGDIAEGYSVSREKKESFPLTVTSAQKNPTAFYLCASGTRGNQPQHFGDGTRLSIL.

This clone was recorded a few times. This chain uses TRBV3-1 (or the pseudogene TRBV3-2) with TRBJ1-6, with D tentatively TRBD1 (5 bases). Trimming pared 3 bases from V and 8 bases from J, leaving 17 bases between. The CDR3 consists of 16 residues. CDR1 LGHDT and CDR2 YNNKEL come from the germline V gene (reference sequence). CDR3 coding DNA: TGTGCCAGCAGCCACAACCCGGGGGATTATGATTCACCCCTCCACTTT. It translates to CASSHNPGDYDSPLHF.

This clone has more than one count but fewer than ten. The chain carries TRBV7-9 and TRBJ1-2; possible D gene TRBD1, 6 bases. V lost 1 base, J lost 7 bases, and 10 bases lay in between. The germline gives CDR1 SEHNR, CDR2 FQNEAQ (reference sequence). The CDR3 spans 13 residues. This chain's CDR3 is CASSLDGGRGYTF. The CDR3, as DNA: TGTGCCAGCAGCTTAGACGGGGGGCGTGGCTACACCTTC.

This chain connects TRBV4-2 to TRBJ2-5; the match to TRBD2 covers 10 bases. Germline CDR1 reads LGHNA; CDR2 reads YNFKEQ. The CDR3 has 17 residues. V gave up 5 bases and J gave up 3 bases; unmatched junction bases: 12. CDR3 in amino acids: CASSTQYSGGLEETQYF. CDR3 DNA sequence: TGTGCCAGCAGCACCCAATATAGCGGGGGGCTGGAAGAGACCCAGTACTTC.

The chain couples TRBV14 to TRBJ2-7, with 8 bases lining up with TRBD2. The CDR3 sequence is 15 residues long. After removal of 5 bases from V and 5 bases from J, the junction contained 11 bases not matched to a gene. The germline gives CDR1 SGHDN, CDR2 FVKESK. This CDR3 is CASSFGGGRRDEQYF. The CDR3 DNA follows: TGTGCCAGCAGCTTCGGGGGGGGGCGCCGGGACGAGCAGTACTTC.

This chain connects TRBV10-1 to TRBJ1-2; possibly TRBD1 for D (6 bases). Trimming removed 2 bases from V and 8 bases from J, with 21 bases in between. Germline V gene sequence: CDR1 WNHNN, CDR2 SYGVQD (reference sequence). The CDR3 is 16 residues long. The CDR3 nucleotides are TGCGCCAGCAGTGAGAGGGGGAGGGACGGGGTCCAGGGCTACACCTTC. Its translation: CASSERGRDGVQGYTF.

The J gene is TRBJ2-7, the V gene TRBV5-1; 8 bases match TRBD1. The CDR3 covers 13 residues. CDR1 is SGHRS and CDR2 is YFSETQ in the germline V gene. Trimming cost V 4 bases and J 5 bases; bases outside gene matches: 5. The CDR3 DNA reads as TGCGCCAGCAGCAAGGACAGGGACCACGAGCAGTACTTC. Its protein product is CASSKDRDHEQYF.

The chain has TRBV28 and TRBJ2-7; 8 positions agree with TRBD1. CDR1 and CDR2 from the germline V gene are MDHEN and SYDVKM. V shed 6 bases, J shed 1 base, and the junction held 2 bases outside the gene matches. The CDR3 has 13 amino acids. In DNA, the CDR3 is TGTGCCAGCAGCCGACAGGGGTCCTACGAGCAGTACTTC. Translation gives CASSRQGSYEQYF.

The V and J genes are TRBV4-2 and TRBJ1-2; TRBD1 is a possible D gene (5 bases). Germline-derived CDR1 and CDR2 are LGHNA and YNFKEQ. Trimming removed 0 bases from V and 3 bases from J, with 11 bases in between. The length of the CDR3 is 15 residues. Here the CDR3 DNA reads TGTGCCAGCAGCCAAGATCGGGGGGGTCACTATGGCTACACCTTC. Amino acid sequence: CASSQDRGGHYGYTF.

The chain employs TRBV3-1 (or the pseudogene TRBV3-2) and TRBJ2-1; 15 positions match TRBD2. Germline-derived CDR1 and CDR2 are LGHDT and YNNKEL (reference sequence). The CDR3 has 15 amino acids. Germline trimming cut 4 bases from V and 12 bases from J; bases unmatched to any gene: 7. The CDR3: CASSPEGLAGGRQFF. The CDR3 nucleotides are TGTGCCAGCAGCCCCGAGGGACTAGCGGGGGGTCGGCAGTTCTTC.

This rearrangement joins TRBV19 to TRBJ1-5; D gene uncertain. Germline V gene sequence: CDR1 LNHDA, CDR2 SQIVND (reference sequence). The CDR3 runs 16 residues. Trimming cost V 6 bases and J 7 bases, with 22 bases left between them. The CDR3 here is CASSSTDYLARQPQHF. The CDR3 coding sequence is TGTGCCAGTAGCTCCACAGATTACCTAGCAAGACAGCCCCAGCATTTT.

The chain carries TRBV4-2 and TRBJ2-3; tentative D call: TRBD2 (7 bases). The CDR3 has 17 residues. Trimming stripped 1 base from V and 0 bases from J, with 14 bases between. Germline values: CDR1 LGHNA, CDR2 YNFKEQ. CDR3 sequence reads: CASSQGGGGSSTDTQYF. Here the CDR3 DNA reads TGTGCCAGCAGCCAAGGGGGCGGGGGCTCTAGCACAGATACGCAGTATTTT.

The rearrangement joins TRBV18 to TRBJ1-1; TRBD1 is a possible D gene (6 bases). V was shortened by 3 bases and J by 1 base, with 6 bases between the two germline ends. CDR3 size: 13 residues. CDR1 and CDR2 (germline): KGHSH, LQKENI. This CDR3 reads CASSPGQNTEAFF. Here the CDR3 DNA reads TGTGCCAGCTCACCGGGACAGAACACTGAAGCTTTCTTT.

The J gene is TRBJ2-2, the V gene TRBV9; tentatively, D is TRBD2 (5 bases). The V end was cut by 0 bases, the J end by 5 bases, with 17 bases between. The germline V gene encodes CDR1 SGDLS and CDR2 YYNGEE. The CDR3 runs to 17 residues. The CDR3 spells CASSVGSSGSWTGELFF. Written as DNA, the CDR3 is TGTGCCAGCAGCGTAGGAAGTTCGGGGAGTTGGACCGGGGAGCTGTTTTTT.

In its sample, this clone was seen once. The chain joins TRBV20-1 to TRBJ2-3, with 7 bases fitting TRBD2. This CDR3 is built from 14 residues. Germline V gives CDR1 DFQATT, CDR2 SNEGSKA (reference sequence). V gave up 3 bases and J gave up 2 bases; unmatched junction bases: 5. CDR3 coding DNA: TGCAGTGCTAGTAAAGCGGGGACCACAGATACGCAGTATTTT. Its protein is CSASKAGTTDTQYF.

This chain links TRBV13 with TRBJ1-2; 7 bases align to TRBD1. The germline V gene encodes CDR1 PRHDT and CDR2 FYEKMQ (reference sequence). The CDR3 is 14 amino acids. Trimming took 5 bases from V and 0 from J; bases not matched to a gene: 3. CDR3 coding DNA: TGTGCCAGCAGCCCTGGACAGGCTAACTATGGCTACACCTTC. Its translation is CASSPGQANYGYTF.

J is TRBJ1-2 and V is TRBV5-4, with TRBD1 as a possible D gene (6 bases). This CDR3 has 15 residues. V was shortened by 1 base and J by 3 bases, with 13 bases between the two germline ends. Germline lookup yields CDR1 SGHNT and CDR2 YYREEE (reference sequence). The CDR3 sequence is CASSLSGGPHYGYTF. CDR3 coding DNA: TGTGCCAGCAGCTTGAGTGGGGGCCCCCACTATGGCTACACCTTC. The full variable domain, its missing parts supplied by reference TRBV5-4 and TRBJ1-2, is ETGVTQSPTHLIKTRGQQVTLRCSSQSGHNTVSWYQQALGQGPQFIFQYYREEENGRGNFPPRFSGLQFPNYSSELNVNALELDDSALYLCASSLSGGPHYGYTFGSGTRLTVV.

V is TRBV9 and J is TRBJ2-6, with 7 bases matching TRBD1. Per germline, CDR1 SGDLS and CDR2 YYNGEE. This CDR3 spans 17 amino acids. V was pared by 2 bases and J by 0 bases, with 5 bases of the junction left unmatched. The CDR3 here is CASSVGTAASGANVLTF. The CDR3 nucleotides read TGTGCCAGCAGCGTGGGGACAGCAGCCTCTGGGGCCAACGTCCTGACTTTC.

The chain joins TRBV7-3 to TRBJ2-3; 7 bases fit TRBD1. The V gene end was trimmed by 2 bases and the J gene end by 0 bases; junction bases not matched to a gene: 5. The length of the CDR3 is 16 residues. The germline V gene has CDR1 SGHTA and CDR2 FQGTGA. As DNA, the CDR3 is TGTGCCAGCAGCTTAGGGGACAGAGGTAGCACAGATACGCAGTATTTT. This encodes CASSLGDRGSTDTQYF.

The chain links TRBV11-2 to TRBJ2-1; D not resolved. The CDR3 totals 13 residues. The germline CDR1 and CDR2 sequences are SGHAT and FQNNGV. Trimming pared 3 bases from V and 5 bases from J, leaving 8 bases between. CDR3 DNA sequence: TGTGCCAGCAGCTTGGGCGTCCACAATGAGCAGTTCTTC. Its translation: CASSLGVHNEQFF.

This chain joins TRBV6-5 and TRBJ1-1; perhaps TRBD1 as D (5 bases). The CDR3 extends over 13 amino acids. Trimming removed 2 bases from V and 4 bases from J, with 8 bases in between. Germline V CDR1 and CDR2: MNHEY, SVGAGI. The CDR3 DNA follows: TGTGCCAGCAGTTACGGCGGGACCACTGAAGCTTTCTTT. This sequence encodes CASSYGGTTEAFF.

This chain links TRBV4-1 with TRBJ2-3; perhaps TRBD2 as D (6 bases). The CDR3 loop spans 15 amino acids. Per germline, CDR1 MGHRA and CDR2 YSYEKL. The V and J ends lost 0 bases and 5 bases respectively, with 12 bases between them. The CDR3 sequence: CASSQDQASVDTQYF. CDR3 DNA: TGCGCCAGCAGCCAAGATCAAGCTAGCGTAGATACGCAGTATTTT.

The chain carries TRBV27 and TRBJ2-7, with 8 nucleotides matching TRBD1. V gave up 5 bases and J gave up 4 bases; unmatched junction bases: 13. Germline CDR1 MNHEY, CDR2 SMNVEV (reference sequence). CDR3 length: 16 residues. CDR3 sequence reads: CASSHLSAGGIYEQYF. The CDR3 nucleotides read TGTGCCAGCAGTCACCTGTCGGCAGGGGGCATATACGAGCAGTACTTC.

V usage is TRBV4-1 and J usage is TRBJ1-1; no clear D gene. The V gene's germline CDR1 is MGHRA and CDR2 YSYEKL. The CDR3 sequence is 13 residues long. V was clipped by 1 base and J by 11 bases, with 14 bases between them. CDR3 sequence reads: CASSQVEGSLAFF. CDR3 coding DNA: TGCGCCAGCAGCCAAGTCGAAGGGAGTTTGGCTTTCTTT.

J is TRBJ2-1 and V is TRBV9; D not certain. Germline V lookup: CDR1 SGDLS, CDR2 YYNGEE. The length of the CDR3 is 14 residues. Trimming stripped 0 bases from V and 5 bases from J, with 9 bases between. CDR3: CASSVGDNNNEQFF. The CDR3 DNA reads TGTGCCAGCAGCGTAGGAGACAACAACAATGAGCAGTTCTTC.

This chain connects TRBV4-1 to TRBJ2-1; weak D call: TRBD2 (7 bases). The CDR3 sequence is 13 residues long. From germline, CDR1 is MGHRA and CDR2 YSYEKL. V lost 5 bases and J lost 7, with 12 bases in between. The CDR3: CASSGLGGNEQFF. CDR3 DNA: TGCGCCAGCAGCGGACTAGGGGGGAATGAGCAGTTCTTC.

The chain uses TRBV6-5 and TRBJ2-3; D is possibly TRBD1 (6 bases). Germline CDR1 and CDR2: MNHEY and SVGAGI. This CDR3 is built from 14 residues. Trimming took off 0 bases at V and 7 bases at J, with 11 bases between the two ends. The CDR3 region is CASSYSMGAHTQYF. CDR3 sequence (DNA): TGTGCCAGCAGTTACTCGATGGGGGCACATACGCAGTATTTT.

This clone was seen a single time. The gene calls are TRBV18 and TRBJ2-7; 9 bases map to TRBD2. The junction had 10 bases not matched to a gene; V was cut back by 2 bases and J by 5 bases. The germline V gene encodes CDR1 KGHSH and CDR2 LQKENI. The CDR3 totals 16 residues. The CDR3 region has the DNA TGTGCCAGCTCACCATTGTCCGGGACTAGCCTCCACGAGCAGTACTTC. It encodes CASSPLSGTSLHEQYF. Full variable domain (outside the CDR3, taken from reference TRBV18 and TRBJ2-7): NAGVMQNPRHLVRRRGQEARLRCSPMKGHSHVYWYRQLPEEGLKFMVYLQKENIIDESGMPKERFSAEFPKEGPSILRIQQVVRGDSAAYFCASSPLSGTSLHEQYFGPGTRLTVT.